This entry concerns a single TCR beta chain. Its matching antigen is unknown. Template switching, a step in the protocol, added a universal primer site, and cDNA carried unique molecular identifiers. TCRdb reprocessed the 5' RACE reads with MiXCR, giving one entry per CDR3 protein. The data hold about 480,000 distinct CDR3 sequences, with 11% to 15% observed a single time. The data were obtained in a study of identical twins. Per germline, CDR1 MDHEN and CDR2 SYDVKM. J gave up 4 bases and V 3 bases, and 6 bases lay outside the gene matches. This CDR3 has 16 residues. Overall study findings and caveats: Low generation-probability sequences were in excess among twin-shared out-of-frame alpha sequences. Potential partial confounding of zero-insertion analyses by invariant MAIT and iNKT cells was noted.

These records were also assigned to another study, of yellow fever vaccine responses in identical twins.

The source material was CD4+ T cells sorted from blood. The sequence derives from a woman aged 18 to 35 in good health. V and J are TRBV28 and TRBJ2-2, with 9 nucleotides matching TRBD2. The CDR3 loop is CASSLGGGGFTGELFF. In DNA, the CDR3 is TGTGCCAGCAGTTTGGGCGGGGGGGGCTTCACCGGGGAGCTGTTTTTT.